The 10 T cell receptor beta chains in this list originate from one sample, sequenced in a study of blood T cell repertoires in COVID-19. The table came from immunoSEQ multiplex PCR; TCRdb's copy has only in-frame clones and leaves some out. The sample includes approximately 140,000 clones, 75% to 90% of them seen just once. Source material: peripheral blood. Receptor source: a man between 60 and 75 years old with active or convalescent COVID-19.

The CDR3 sequence: CASSWLPGLAGGSNTGELFF. CDR3 sequence (DNA): TGCGCCAGCAGCTGGTTACCGGGACTAGCGGGAGGCTCGAACACCGGGGAGCTGTTTTTT. The chain joins TRBV5-1 to TRBJ2-2; 15 positions agree with TRBD2. Germline V gives CDR1 SGHRS, CDR2 YFSETQ. The CDR3 extends over 20 amino acids. V shed 3 bases, J shed 0 bases, and the junction held 9 bases outside the gene matches.

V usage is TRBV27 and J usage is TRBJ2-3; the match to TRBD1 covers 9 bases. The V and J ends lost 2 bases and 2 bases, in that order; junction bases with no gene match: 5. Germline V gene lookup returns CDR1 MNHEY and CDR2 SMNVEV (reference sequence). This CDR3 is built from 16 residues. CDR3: CASSLTQGAYTDTQYF. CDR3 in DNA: TGTGCCAGCAGTTTAACACAGGGGGCCTACACAGATACGCAGTATTTT.

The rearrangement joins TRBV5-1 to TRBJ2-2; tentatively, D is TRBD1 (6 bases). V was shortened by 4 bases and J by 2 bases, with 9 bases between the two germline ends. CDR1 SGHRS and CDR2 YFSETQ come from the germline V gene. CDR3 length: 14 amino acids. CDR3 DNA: TGCGCCAGCAGCCGGGACATAAACACCGGGGAGCTGTTTTTT. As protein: CASSRDINTGELFF.

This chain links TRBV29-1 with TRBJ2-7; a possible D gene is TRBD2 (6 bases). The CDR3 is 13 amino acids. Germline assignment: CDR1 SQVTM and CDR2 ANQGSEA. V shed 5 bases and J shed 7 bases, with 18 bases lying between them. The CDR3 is CSVNSGPLGEQYF. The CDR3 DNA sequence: TGCAGCGTTAATAGCGGCCCCTTGGGGGAGCAGTACTTC.

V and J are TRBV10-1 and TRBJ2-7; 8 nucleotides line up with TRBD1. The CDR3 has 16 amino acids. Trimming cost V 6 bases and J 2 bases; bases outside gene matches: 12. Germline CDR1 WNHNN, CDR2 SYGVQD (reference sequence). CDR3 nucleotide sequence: TGCGCCAGCAGCCTATCGGACAGGGAAGGGCCCTACGAGCAGTACTTC. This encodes CASSLSDREGPYEQYF.

This CDR3 is CATSREIASSYEQYF. As DNA, the CDR3 is TGTGCCACCAGCAGAGAGATAGCTAGCTCCTACGAGCAGTACTTC. V and J are TRBV15 and TRBJ2-7; D is unresolved. The CDR3 spans 15 residues. Germline loops: CDR1 LNHNV, CDR2 YYDKDF (reference sequence). Trimming took 0 bases from V and 0 from J, leaving 9 bases between them.

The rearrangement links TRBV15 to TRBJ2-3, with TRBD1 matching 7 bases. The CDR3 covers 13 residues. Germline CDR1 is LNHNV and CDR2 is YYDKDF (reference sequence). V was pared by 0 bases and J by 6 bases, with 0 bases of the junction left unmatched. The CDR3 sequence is CATSRDRGDTQYF. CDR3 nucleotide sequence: TGTGCCACCAGCAGAGACAGGGGGGATACGCAGTATTTT.

The CDR3, as DNA: TGCAGCGTTGCAATTGGCCAGGGAAATTACGAGCAGTACTTC. Translated, it gives CSVAIGQGNYEQYF. The chain recombines TRBV29-1 with TRBJ2-7, with D perhaps matching TRBD1 (5 bases). CDR1 and CDR2 from the germline V gene are SQVTM and ANQGSEA. V was trimmed by 4 bases and J by 4 bases, leaving 17 bases between them. The CDR3 runs to 14 residues.

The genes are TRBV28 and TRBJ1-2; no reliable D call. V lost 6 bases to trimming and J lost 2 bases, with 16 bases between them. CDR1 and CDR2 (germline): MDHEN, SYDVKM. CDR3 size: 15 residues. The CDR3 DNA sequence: TGTGCCAGCAGGCCACCGGGAGTAGGAAACTATGGCTACACCTTC. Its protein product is CASRPPGVGNYGYTF.

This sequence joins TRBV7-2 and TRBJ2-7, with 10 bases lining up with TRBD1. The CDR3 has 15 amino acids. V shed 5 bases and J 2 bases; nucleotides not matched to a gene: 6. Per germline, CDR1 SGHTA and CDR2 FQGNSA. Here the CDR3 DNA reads TGTGCCAGCAGCCCGACAGGGGGCGGGCCCTACGAGCAGTACTTC. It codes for CASSPTGGGPYEQYF. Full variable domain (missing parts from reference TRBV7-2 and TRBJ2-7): GAGVSQSPSNKVTEKGKDVELRCDPISGHTALYWYRQSLGQGLEFLIYFQGNSAPDKSGLPSDRFSAERTGGSVSTLTIQRTQQEDSAVYLCASSPTGGGPYEQYFGPGTRLTVT.